This section outlines one T cell receptor beta chain sequence together with its context. Its matching antigen is unknown. Primers: 60 Vbeta forward and 13 Jbeta reverse. Generated by immunoSEQ multiplex PCR, the TCRdb table keeps only in-frame clones and is missing some. The data show 98,000 or so clones, under 80% seen once. Per germline, CDR1 MNHNS and CDR2 SASEGT. J lost 2 bases, V lost 1 base, and 9 bases had no gene match. The CDR3 length is 17 residues. The data derive from a study of cytomegalovirus exposure and HLA in healthy donors. Whole-study findings and limits: Reports state that TCR beta sequences accurately predicted most subjects' HLA-A and HLA-B alleles.

The sequence was obtained from a man aged 40-49 years in good health and CMV-seronegative. The chain is built from TRBV6-1 and TRBJ2-3; 7 nucleotides align to TRBD1. Sequenced input: PBMCs. CDR3 coding DNA: TGTGCCAGCAGTGAAGTGGGGACAGCACTTTTCACAGATACGCAGTATTTT. It yields the protein CASSEVGTALFTDTQYF.